Below, one T cell receptor (beta chain) is given with its context. This sample stems from a study of T cell changes during pregnancy in multiple sclerosis. Libraries were prepared by immunoSEQ multiplex PCR; TCRdb keeps only in-frame clonotypes and omits some of them. The data contain tens of thousands of clones, approximately 95% of them singletons. The CDR3 has 15 residues. Germline CDR1 KGHSH, CDR2 LQKENI. Trimming cost V 1 base and J 1 base, with 10 bases left between them. The sequence was obtained from a female donor with multiple sclerosis, enrolled in a pregnancy study. Here the sequenced sample was CD4+ T cells from peripheral blood mononuclear cells, taken after pregnancy. This chain links TRBV18 with TRBJ1-1; D possibly corresponds to TRBD1 (5 bases). The CDR3 loop is CASSPLAGKNTEAFF. The CDR3 coding sequence is TGTGCCAGCTCACCACTGGCAGGGAAGAACACTGAAGCTTTCTTT.